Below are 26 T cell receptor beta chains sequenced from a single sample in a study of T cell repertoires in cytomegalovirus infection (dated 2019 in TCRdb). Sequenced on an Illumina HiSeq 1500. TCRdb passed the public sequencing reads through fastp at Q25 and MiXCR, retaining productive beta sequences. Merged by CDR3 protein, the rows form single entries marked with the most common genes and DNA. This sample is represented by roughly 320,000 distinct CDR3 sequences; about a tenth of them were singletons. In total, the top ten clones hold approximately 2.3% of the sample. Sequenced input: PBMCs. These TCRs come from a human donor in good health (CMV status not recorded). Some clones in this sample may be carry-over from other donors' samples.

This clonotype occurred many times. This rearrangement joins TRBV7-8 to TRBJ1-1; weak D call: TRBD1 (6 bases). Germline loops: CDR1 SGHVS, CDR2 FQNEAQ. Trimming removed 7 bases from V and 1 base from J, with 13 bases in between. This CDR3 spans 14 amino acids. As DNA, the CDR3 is TGTGCCAGCACCGATGACAGGTGGAACACTGAAGCTTTCTTT. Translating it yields CASTDDRWNTEAFF.

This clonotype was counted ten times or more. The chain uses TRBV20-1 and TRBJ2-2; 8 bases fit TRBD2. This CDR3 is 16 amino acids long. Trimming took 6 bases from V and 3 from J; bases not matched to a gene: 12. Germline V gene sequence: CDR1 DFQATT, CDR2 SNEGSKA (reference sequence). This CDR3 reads CSAPKSSGSDTGELFF. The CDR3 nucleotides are TGCAGTGCCCCAAAATCTAGCGGGTCGGACACCGGGGAGCTGTTTTTT.

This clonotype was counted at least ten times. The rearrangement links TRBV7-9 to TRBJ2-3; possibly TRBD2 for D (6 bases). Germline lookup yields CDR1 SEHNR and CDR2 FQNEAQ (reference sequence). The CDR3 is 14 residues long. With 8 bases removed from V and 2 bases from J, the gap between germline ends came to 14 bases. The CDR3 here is CASALTGVTDTQYF. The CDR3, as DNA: TGTGCCAGCGCACTCACGGGGGTCACAGATACGCAGTATTTT.

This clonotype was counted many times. The CDR3 here is CASSLDRAGYSYGYTF. CDR3 DNA: TGTGCCAGCAGCTTAGATCGGGCAGGATACAGCTATGGCTACACCTTC. The gene calls are TRBV7-2 and TRBJ1-2; unclear D gene. The CDR3 is 16 residues long. V lost 1 base and J lost 4, with 16 bases in between. The V gene's germline CDR1 is SGHTA and CDR2 FQGNSA. The whole variable domain, remainder taken from reference TRBV7-2 and TRBJ1-2, is GAGVSQSPSNKVTEKGKDVELRCDPISGHTALYWYRQSLGQGLEFLIYFQGNSAPDKSGLPSDRFSAERTGGSVSTLTIQRTQQEDSAVYLCASSLDRAGYSYGYTFGSGTRLTVV.

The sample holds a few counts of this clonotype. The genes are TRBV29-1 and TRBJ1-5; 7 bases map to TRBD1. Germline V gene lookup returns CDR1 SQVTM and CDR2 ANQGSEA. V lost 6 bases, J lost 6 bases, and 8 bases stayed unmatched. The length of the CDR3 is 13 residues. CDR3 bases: TGCAGCGTAGGGGACAGTATGAGTCAGCCCCAGCATTTT. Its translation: CSVGDSMSQPQHF.

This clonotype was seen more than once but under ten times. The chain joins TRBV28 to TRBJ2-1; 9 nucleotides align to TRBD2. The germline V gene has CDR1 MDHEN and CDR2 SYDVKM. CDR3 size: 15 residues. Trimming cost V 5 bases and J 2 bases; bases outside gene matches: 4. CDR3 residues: CASSTIAGAYNEQFF. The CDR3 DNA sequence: TGTGCCAGCAGTACCATAGCGGGGGCCTACAATGAGCAGTTCTTC.

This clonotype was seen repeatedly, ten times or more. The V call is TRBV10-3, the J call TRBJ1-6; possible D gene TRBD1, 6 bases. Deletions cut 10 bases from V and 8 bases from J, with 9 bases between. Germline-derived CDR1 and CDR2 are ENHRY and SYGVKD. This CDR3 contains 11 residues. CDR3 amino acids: CASRGDSPLHF. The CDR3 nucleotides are TGTGCCAGCAGGGGAGATTCACCCCTCCACTTT.

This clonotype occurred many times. The CDR3 DNA sequence: TGTGCCGCTCGCTGGGGGAGGAATCAGCCCCAGCATTTT. Amino acids: CAARWGRNQPQHF. The J gene is TRBJ1-5, the V gene TRBV28; D might be TRBD1 (5 bases). Trimming left V 11 bases short and J 4 bases short, with 15 bases between. The CDR3 is made up of 13 amino acids. CDR1 and CDR2 (germline): MDHEN, SYDVKM.

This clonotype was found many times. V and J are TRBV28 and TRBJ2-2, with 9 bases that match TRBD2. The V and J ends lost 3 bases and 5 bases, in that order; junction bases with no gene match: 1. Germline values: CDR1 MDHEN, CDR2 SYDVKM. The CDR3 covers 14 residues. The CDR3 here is CASSLRGGTGELFF. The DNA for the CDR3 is TGTGCCAGCAGTTTGCGGGGGGGTACCGGGGAGCTGTTTTTT.

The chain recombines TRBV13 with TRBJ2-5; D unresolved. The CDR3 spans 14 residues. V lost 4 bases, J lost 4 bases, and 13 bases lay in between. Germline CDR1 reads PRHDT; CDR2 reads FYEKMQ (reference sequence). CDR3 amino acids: CASSSTRLPETQYF. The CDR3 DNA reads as TGTGCCAGCAGCTCAACTCGTTTACCAGAGACCCAGTACTTC.

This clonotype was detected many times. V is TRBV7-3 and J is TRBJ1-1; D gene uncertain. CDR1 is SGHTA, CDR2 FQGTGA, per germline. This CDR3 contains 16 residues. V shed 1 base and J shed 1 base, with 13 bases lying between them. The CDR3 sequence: CASSLSGSRGNTEAFF. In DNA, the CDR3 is TGTGCCAGCAGCTTAAGTGGCAGCCGGGGGAACACTGAAGCTTTCTTT.

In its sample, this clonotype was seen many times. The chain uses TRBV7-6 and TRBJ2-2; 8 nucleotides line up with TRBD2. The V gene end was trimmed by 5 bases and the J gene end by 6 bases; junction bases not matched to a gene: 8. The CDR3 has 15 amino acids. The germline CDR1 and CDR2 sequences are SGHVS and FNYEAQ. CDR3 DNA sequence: TGTGCCAGCAGCCCGAGGGGACTAGACGCCGGGGAGCTGTTTTTT. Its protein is CASSPRGLDAGELFF.

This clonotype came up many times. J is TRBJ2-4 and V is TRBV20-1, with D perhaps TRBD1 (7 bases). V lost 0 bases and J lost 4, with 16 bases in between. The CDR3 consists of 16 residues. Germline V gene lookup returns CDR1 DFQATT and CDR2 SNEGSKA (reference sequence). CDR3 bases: TGCAGTGCTAGAGATTCGGTGGGGGGACAGAAAAACATTCAGTACTTC. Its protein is CSARDSVGGQKNIQYF.

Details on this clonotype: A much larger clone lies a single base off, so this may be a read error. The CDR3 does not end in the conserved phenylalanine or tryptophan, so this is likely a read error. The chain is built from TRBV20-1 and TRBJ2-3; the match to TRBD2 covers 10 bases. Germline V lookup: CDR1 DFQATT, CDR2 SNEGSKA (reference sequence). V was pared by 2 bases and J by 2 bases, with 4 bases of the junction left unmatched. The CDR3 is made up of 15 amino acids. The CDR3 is CSARTLAGYTDTQYS. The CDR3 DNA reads TGCAGTGCTAGAACACTAGCGGGGTACACAGATACGCAGTATTCT.

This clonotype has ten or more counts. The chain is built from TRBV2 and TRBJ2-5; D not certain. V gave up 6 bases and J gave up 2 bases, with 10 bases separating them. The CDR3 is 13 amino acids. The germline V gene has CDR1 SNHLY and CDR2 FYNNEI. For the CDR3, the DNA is TGTGCCAGCAGCGCCCCCGGGCAAGAGACCCAGTACTTC. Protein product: CASSAPGQETQYF.

CDR3 bases: TGCAGTGCTACCCCAGGGGATAGCAATCAGCCCCAGCATTTT. It codes for CSATPGDSNQPQHF. The chain employs TRBV20-1 and TRBJ1-5; possible D gene TRBD1, 6 bases. From germline, CDR1 is DFQATT and CDR2 SNEGSKA (reference sequence). The V and J ends lost 4 bases and 0 bases respectively, with 10 bases between them. The CDR3 is 14 amino acids.

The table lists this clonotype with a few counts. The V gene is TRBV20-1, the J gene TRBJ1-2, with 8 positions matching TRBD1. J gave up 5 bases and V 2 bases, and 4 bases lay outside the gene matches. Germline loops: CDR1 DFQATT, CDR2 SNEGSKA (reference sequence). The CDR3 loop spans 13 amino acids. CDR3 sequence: CSARSDREYGYTF. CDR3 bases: TGCAGTGCTAGATCGGACAGGGAGTATGGCTACACCTTC.

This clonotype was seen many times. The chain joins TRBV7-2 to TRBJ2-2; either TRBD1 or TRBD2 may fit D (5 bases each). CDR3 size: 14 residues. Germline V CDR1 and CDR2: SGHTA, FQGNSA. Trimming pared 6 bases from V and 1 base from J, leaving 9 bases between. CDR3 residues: CASRRDQNTGELFF. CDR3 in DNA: TGTGCCAGCAGGAGGGACCAGAACACCGGGGAGCTGTTTTTT.

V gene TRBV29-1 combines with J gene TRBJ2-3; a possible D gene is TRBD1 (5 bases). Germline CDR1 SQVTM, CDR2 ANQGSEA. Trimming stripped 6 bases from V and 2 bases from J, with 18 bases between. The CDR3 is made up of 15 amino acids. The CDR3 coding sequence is TGCAGCGTCACCGACAGCAATCCGTTCACAGATACGCAGTATTTT. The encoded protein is CSVTDSNPFTDTQYF.

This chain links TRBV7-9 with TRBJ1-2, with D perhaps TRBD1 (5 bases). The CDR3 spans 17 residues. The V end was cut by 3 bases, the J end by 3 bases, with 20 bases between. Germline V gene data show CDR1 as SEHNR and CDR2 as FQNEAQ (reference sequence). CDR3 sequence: CASSFSRPKGRDYGYTF. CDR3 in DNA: TGTGCCAGCAGCTTCAGCCGCCCGAAGGGGCGCGACTATGGCTACACCTTC.

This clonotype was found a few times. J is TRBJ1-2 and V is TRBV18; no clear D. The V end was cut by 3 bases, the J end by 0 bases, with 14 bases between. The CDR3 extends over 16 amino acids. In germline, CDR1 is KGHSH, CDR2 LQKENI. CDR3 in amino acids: CASSPSAGLTNYGYTF. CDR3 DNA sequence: TGTGCCAGCTCACCCTCAGCGGGCCTGACTAACTATGGCTACACCTTC.

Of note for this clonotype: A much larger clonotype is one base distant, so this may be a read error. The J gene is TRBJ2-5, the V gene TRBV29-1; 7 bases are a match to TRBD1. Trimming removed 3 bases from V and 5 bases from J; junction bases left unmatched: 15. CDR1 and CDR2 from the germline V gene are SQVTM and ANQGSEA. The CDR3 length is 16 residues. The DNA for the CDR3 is TGCAGCGTTGAGAGACGGTTGATAGGACAGGACGAGACCCAGTACTTC. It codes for CSVERRLIGQDETQYF. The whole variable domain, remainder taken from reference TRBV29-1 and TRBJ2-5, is SAVISQKPSRDICQRGTSLTIQCQVDSQVTMMFWYRQQPGQSLTLIATANQGSEATYESGFVIDKFPISRPNLTFSTLTVSNMSPEDSSIYLCSVERRLIGQDETQYFGPGTRLLVL.

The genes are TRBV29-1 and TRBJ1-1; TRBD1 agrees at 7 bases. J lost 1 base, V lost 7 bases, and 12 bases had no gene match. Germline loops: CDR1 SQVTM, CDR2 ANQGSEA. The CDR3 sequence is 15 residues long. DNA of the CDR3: TGCAGCGCTAAGACAGGGAGCCATGAGAACACTGAAGCTTTCTTT. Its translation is CSAKTGSHENTEAFF.

The CDR3 loop reads CASSTGNYGYTF. In nucleotides, the CDR3 is TGTGCCAGCAGTACAGGGAACTATGGCTACACCTTC. The V and J genes are TRBV3-1 and TRBJ1-2, with D possibly being TRBD1 (6 bases). The CDR3 sequence is 12 residues long. Trimming removed 6 bases from V and 2 bases from J, with 7 bases in between. The germline gives CDR1 LGHDT, CDR2 YNNKEL (reference sequence).

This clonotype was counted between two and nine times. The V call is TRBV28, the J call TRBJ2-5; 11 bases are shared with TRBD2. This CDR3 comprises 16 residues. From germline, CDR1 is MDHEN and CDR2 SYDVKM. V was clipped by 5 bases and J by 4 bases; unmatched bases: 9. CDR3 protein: CASSPLAGGLRETQYF. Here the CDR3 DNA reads TGTGCCAGCAGTCCTCTAGCGGGGGGCCTTAGAGAGACCCAGTACTTC.

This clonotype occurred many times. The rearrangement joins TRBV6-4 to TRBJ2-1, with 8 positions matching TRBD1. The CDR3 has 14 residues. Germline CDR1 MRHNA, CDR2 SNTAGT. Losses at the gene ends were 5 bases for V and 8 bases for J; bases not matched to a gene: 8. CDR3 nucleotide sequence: TGTGCCAGCAGTATGACAGGGGATAAGCATGAGCAGTTCTTC. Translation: CASSMTGDKHEQFF.